This T cell receptor (beta chain) emerged from a study of cytomegalovirus exposure and HLA in healthy donors. Notes on the study in general: Most subjects' HLA-A and HLA-B alleles were reportedly predicted from TCR beta sequences. As immune exposure information, only CMV serostatus was available.

Use of 60 Vbeta and 13 Jbeta primers characterized the PCR. Only in-frame clones appear in the TCRdb table, and some are missing; sequencing was by immunoSEQ multiplex PCR. The sample lists 150,000 to 200,000 clones, around three quarters occurring once. In regard to this clone: What it binds is unknown.

This CDR3 is built from 16 residues. The chain joins TRBV21-1 to TRBJ1-1; TRBD1 is the table's D call, not checked against the DNA. TRBV21-1 is flagged as a pseudogene. This receptor was taken from a woman in her 50s in good health and CMV-seronegative. The sample consisted of PBMCs. This chain's CDR3 is CASSKAGGQGGTEAFF. The CDR3 DNA reads TGTGCCAGCAGCAAGGCGGGCGGACAGGGAGGCACTGAAGCTTTCTTT.